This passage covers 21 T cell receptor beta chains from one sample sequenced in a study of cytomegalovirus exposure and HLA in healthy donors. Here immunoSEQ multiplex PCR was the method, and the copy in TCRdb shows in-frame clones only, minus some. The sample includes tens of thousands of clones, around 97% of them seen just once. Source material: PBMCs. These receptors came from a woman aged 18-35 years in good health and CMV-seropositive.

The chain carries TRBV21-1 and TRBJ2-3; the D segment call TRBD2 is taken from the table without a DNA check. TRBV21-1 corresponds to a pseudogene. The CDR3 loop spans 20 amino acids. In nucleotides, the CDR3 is TGTGCCAGCAGCTCCGGACTAGCGGGAGAGGTTACTACTAGCACAGATACGCAGTATTTT. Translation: CASSSGLAGEVTTSTDTQYF.

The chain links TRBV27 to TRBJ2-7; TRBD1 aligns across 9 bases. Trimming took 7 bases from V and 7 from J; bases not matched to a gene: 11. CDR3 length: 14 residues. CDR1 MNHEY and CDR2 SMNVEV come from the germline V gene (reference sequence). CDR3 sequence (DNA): TGTGCCAGCAACAAGCGGACAGGGGATGGAGAGCAGTACTTC. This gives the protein CASNKRTGDGEQYF.

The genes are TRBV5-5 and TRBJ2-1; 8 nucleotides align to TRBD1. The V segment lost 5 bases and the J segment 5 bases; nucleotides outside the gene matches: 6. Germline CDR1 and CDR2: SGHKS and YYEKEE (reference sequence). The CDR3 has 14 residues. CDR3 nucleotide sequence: TGTGCCAGCAGTTGGACAGGGCAAAACAATGAGCAGTTCTTC. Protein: CASSWTGQNNEQFF.

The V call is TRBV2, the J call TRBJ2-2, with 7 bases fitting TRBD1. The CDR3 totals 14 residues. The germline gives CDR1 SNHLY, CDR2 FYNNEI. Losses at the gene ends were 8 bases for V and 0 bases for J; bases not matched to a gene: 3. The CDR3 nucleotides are TGTGCCAGCGTACAGGGGTCGAACACCGGGGAGCTGTTTTTT. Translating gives CASVQGSNTGELFF.

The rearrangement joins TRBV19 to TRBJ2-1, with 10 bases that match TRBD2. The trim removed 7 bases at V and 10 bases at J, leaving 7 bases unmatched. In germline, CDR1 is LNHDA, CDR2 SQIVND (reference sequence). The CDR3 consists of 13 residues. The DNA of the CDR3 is TGTGCCAGTATGTCTAGCGGGAGTTGGGAGCAGTTCTTC. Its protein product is CASMSSGSWEQFF.

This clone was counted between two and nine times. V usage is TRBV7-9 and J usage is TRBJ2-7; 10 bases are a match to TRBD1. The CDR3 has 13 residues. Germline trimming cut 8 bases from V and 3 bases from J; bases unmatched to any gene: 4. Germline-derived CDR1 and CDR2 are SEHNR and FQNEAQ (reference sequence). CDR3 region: CASSGTGDYEQYF. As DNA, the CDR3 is TGTGCCAGCTCCGGGACAGGGGACTACGAGCAGTACTTC.

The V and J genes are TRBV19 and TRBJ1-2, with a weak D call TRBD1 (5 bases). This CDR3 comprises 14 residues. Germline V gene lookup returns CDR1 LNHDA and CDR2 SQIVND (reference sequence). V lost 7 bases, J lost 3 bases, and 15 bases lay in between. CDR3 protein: CASIPRGEDYGYTF. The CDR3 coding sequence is TGTGCCAGTATACCTAGGGGCGAGGACTATGGCTACACCTTC.

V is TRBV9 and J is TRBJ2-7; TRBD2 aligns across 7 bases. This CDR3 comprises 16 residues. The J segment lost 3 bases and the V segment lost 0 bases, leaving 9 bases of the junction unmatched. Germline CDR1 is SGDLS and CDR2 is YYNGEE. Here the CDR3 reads CASSVALAGSLYEQYF. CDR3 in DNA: TGTGCCAGCAGCGTAGCATTAGCGGGTTCCCTCTACGAGCAGTACTTC.

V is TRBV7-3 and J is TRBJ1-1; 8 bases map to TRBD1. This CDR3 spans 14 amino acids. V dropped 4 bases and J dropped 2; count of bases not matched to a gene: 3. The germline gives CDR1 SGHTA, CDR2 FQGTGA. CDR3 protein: CASSSGTGNTEAFF. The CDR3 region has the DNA TGTGCCAGCAGCTCCGGGACAGGAAACACTGAAGCTTTCTTT.

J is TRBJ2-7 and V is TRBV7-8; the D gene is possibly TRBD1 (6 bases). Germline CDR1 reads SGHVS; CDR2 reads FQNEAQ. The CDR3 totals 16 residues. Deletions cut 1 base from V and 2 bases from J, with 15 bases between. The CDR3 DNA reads TGTGCCAGCAGCTTAGGCCCCGGGACAACTGCCTACGAGCAGTACTTC. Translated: CASSLGPGTTAYEQYF.

The CDR3 DNA follows: TGTGCCAAAGGACAGGGTCTAGGTGGGGCCAACGTCCTGACTTTC. Amino acids: CAKGQGLGGANVLTF. The chain carries TRBV10-3 and TRBJ2-6; 8 bases map to TRBD1. The CDR3 has 15 residues. Germline CDR1 and CDR2: ENHRY and SYGVKD. V lost 10 bases, J lost 3 bases, and 8 bases stayed unmatched.

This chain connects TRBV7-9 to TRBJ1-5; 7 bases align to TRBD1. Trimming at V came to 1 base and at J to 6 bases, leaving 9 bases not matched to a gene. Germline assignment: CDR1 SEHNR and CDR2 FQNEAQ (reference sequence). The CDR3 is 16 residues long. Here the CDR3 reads CASSLERGQGSQPQHF. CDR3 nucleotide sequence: TGTGCCAGCAGCTTAGAAAGGGGGCAGGGTTCTCAGCCCCAGCATTTT.

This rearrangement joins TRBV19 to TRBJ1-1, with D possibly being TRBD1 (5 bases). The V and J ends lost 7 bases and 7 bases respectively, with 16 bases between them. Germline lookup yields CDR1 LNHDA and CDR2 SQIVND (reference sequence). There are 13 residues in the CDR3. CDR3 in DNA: TGTGCCAGTAAACGGGAGCGGGGGTTTGAAGCTTTCTTT. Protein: CASKRERGFEAFF. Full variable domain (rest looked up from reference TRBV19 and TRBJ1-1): DGGITQSPKYLFRKEGQNVTLSCEQNLNHDAMYWYRQDPGQGLRLIYYSQIVNDFQKGDIAEGYSVSREKKESFPLTVTSAQKNPTAFYLCASKRERGFEAFFGQGTRLTVV.

This chain's CDR3 is CASSFRQGASPDTQYF. The CDR3 region has the DNA TGTGCCAGTAGTTTCCGGCAGGGGGCTTCCCCAGATACGCAGTATTTT. This chain joins TRBV19 and TRBJ2-3; TRBD1 matches 8 bases. The V gene end was trimmed by 5 bases and the J gene end by 4 bases; junction bases not matched to a gene: 11. Germline V gene lookup returns CDR1 LNHDA and CDR2 SQIVND (reference sequence). The CDR3 extends over 16 amino acids.

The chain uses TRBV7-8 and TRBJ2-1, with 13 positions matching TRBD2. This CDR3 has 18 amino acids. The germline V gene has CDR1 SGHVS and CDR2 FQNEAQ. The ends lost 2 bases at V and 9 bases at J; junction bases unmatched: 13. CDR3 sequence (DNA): TGTGCCAGCAGCTTACCTGGGGGACTAGCGGGACCCGGAGGTGAGCAGTTCTTC. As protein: CASSLPGGLAGPGGEQFF.

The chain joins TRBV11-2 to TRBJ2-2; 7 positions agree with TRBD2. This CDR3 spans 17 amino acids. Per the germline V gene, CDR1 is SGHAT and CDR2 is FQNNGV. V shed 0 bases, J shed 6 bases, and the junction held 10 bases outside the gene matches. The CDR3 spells CASSLERLARGSGELFF. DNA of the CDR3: TGTGCCAGCAGCTTAGAAAGACTAGCCCGGGGATCCGGGGAGCTGTTTTTT.

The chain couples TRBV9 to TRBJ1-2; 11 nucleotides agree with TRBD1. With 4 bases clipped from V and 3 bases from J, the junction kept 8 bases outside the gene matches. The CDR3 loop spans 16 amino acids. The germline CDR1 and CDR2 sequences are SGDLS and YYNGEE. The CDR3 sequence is CASSIKRDRGDYGYTF. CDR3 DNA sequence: TGTGCCAGCAGCATTAAGCGGGACAGGGGGGACTATGGCTACACCTTC.

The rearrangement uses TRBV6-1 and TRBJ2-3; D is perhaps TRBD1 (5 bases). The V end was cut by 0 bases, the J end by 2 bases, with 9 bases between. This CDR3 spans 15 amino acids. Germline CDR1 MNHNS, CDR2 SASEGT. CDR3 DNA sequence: TGTGCCAGCAGTGAAGCGGCAGGGTCCACAGATACGCAGTATTTT. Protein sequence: CASSEAAGSTDTQYF.

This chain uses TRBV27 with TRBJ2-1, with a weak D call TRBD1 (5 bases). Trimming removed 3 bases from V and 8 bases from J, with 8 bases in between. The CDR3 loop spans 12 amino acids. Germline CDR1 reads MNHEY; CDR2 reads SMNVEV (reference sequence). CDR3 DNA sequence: TGTGCCAGCAGTTTCAGGGTCGATGAGCAGTTCTTC. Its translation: CASSFRVDEQFF.

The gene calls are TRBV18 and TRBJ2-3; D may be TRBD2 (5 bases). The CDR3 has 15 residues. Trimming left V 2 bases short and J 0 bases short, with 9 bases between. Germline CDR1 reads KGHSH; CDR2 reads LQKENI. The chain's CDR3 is CASSPERFSTDTQYF. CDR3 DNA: TGTGCCAGCTCACCAGAGCGGTTCAGCACAGATACGCAGTATTTT.

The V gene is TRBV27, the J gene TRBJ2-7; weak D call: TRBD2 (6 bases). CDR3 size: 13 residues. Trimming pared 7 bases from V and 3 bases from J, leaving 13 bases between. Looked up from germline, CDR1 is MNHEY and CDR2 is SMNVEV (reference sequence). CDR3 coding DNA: TGTGCCAGCACCCGCGGGGAGAGCTACGAGCAGTACTTC. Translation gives CASTRGESYEQYF.